Each of the 31 T cell receptor beta chains below was sequenced from the same sample in a study of neurological immune-mediated disorders. TCRdb independently ran MiXCR on the 5' RACE reads; one entry per CDR3 protein. The sample lists 65,000 to 90,000 distinct CDR3 sequences; about 5.2% were seen once. The sequenced sample was PBMCs. The receptors were gathered from a woman aged 30 to 39 with multiple sclerosis.

The chain combines TRBV7-9 with TRBJ2-7; unclear D gene. Germline V gene sequence: CDR1 SEHNR, CDR2 FQNEAQ (reference sequence). Trimming left V 3 bases short and J 5 bases short, with 8 bases between. The length of the CDR3 is 12 residues. CDR3 sequence (DNA): TGTGCCAGCAGCTTCATCCAAGACGAGCAGTACTTC. This sequence encodes CASSFIQDEQYF.

This clonotype was seen repeatedly, ten times or more. CDR3 region: CASSSPDREYEQYF. The CDR3, as DNA: TGCGCCAGCAGCAGTCCGGACAGGGAGTACGAGCAGTACTTC. The J gene is TRBJ2-7, the V gene TRBV5-1; TRBD1 agrees at 8 bases. The CDR3 consists of 14 residues. V trimming: 4 bases; J trimming: 4 bases; junction bases outside the gene matches: 7. Germline loops: CDR1 SGHRS, CDR2 YFSETQ.

This clonotype was counted between two and nine times. The CDR3 spells CASSPIGGNTEAFF. For the CDR3, the DNA is TGTGCCAGCAGTCCTATAGGGGGGAACACTGAAGCTTTCTTT. This chain connects TRBV27 to TRBJ1-1, with TRBD1 as a possible D gene (6 bases). The CDR3 has 14 residues. Germline-derived CDR1 and CDR2 are MNHEY and SMNVEV (reference sequence). The V end was cut by 5 bases, the J end by 1 base, with 11 bases between.

This clonotype has ten or more counts. V is TRBV5-1 and J is TRBJ2-2; possibly TRBD2 for D (5 bases). The CDR3 extends over 14 amino acids. Trimming shortened V by 4 bases and J by 1 base, and 8 bases separated the two germline ends. CDR1 is SGHRS and CDR2 is YFSETQ in the germline V gene. In DNA, the CDR3 is TGCGCCAGCAGCCCGGACTGGAACACCGGGGAGCTGTTTTTT. Protein: CASSPDWNTGELFF.

This clonotype has at least ten counts. The V gene is TRBV10-2, the J gene TRBJ1-2, with D maybe TRBD1 (5 bases). The CDR3 length is 15 residues. The V end was cut by 10 bases, the J end by 5 bases, with 23 bases between. Germline-derived CDR1 and CDR2 are WSHSY and SAAADI. This chain's CDR3 is CATREGTGEAYGYTF. The CDR3 bases are TGCGCCACCCGGGAGGGGACGGGGGAAGCTTATGGCTACACCTTC.

With respect to this clonotype: The junction differs from germline at one of its ends, possibly a read error. The chain joins TRBV6-1 to TRBJ2-6, with TRBD1 matching 11 bases. This CDR3 region has 17 residues. Germline-derived CDR1 and CDR2 are MNHNS and SASEGT. The chain's CDR3 is CASRARTGGSGAKVLTF. In DNA, the CDR3 is TGTGCCAGCAGGGCTAGGACAGGGGGCTCTGGGGCCAAAGTCCTGACTTTC.

V and J are TRBV20-1 and TRBJ1-4; D unresolved. This CDR3 is built from 12 residues. Germline V gene sequence: CDR1 DFQATT, CDR2 SNEGSKA (reference sequence). The ends were cut back, 0 bases at V and 5 bases at J, with 4 bases in the middle. The CDR3, as DNA: TGCAGTGCTAGAGAGGCAAATGAAAAACTGTTTTTT. Protein sequence: CSAREANEKLFF.

This clonotype was recorded at least ten times. The chain uses TRBV14 and TRBJ1-5; D is unresolved. Trimming took off 4 bases at V and 0 bases at J, with 10 bases between the two ends. The germline V gene has CDR1 SGHDN and CDR2 FVKESK. The CDR3 loop spans 15 amino acids. CDR3 in amino acids: CASSREGSSNQPQHF. CDR3 nucleotide sequence: TGTGCCAGCAGCCGGGAGGGCTCTAGCAATCAGCCCCAGCATTTT.

This clonotype was observed a few times. The genes are TRBV2 and TRBJ1-2, with no clear D. Germline loops: CDR1 SNHLY, CDR2 FYNNEI. The CDR3 spans 13 residues. With 4 bases removed from V and 1 base from J, the gap between germline ends came to 7 bases. The CDR3 DNA sequence: TGTGCCAGCAGTGTAACGGATAACTATGGCTACACCTTC. It encodes CASSVTDNYGYTF.

A few counts support this clonotype. V usage is TRBV20-1 and J usage is TRBJ2-7, with D perhaps TRBD1 or TRBD2 (5 bases each). V was cut by 6 bases and J by 5 bases, with 23 bases left in between. The CDR3 covers 15 residues. Germline CDR1 is DFQATT and CDR2 is SNEGSKA (reference sequence). In nucleotides, the CDR3 is TGCAGTGCCACAGATGGGACCCAAACTATCCACGAGCAGTACTTC. The encoded protein is CSATDGTQTIHEQYF.

The table lists this clonotype with many counts. This rearrangement joins TRBV6-6 to TRBJ2-7, with TRBD1 identical over 11 bases. After removal of 5 bases from V and 2 bases from J, the junction contained 2 bases not matched to a gene. CDR3 length: 14 amino acids. Per the germline V gene, CDR1 is MNHNY and CDR2 is SVGAGI (reference sequence). The CDR3 loop is CASSPGQGAYEQYF. CDR3 bases: TGTGCCAGCAGTCCGGGACAGGGGGCCTACGAGCAGTACTTC.

The chain uses TRBV30 and TRBJ1-5; 7 bases fit TRBD1. Germline V gives CDR1 GTSNPN, CDR2 SVGIG (reference sequence). Trimming cost V 2 bases and J 6 bases; bases outside gene matches: 4. The CDR3 has 13 residues. Here the CDR3 DNA reads TGTGCCTGGAGTCTAGGGGGCACTCAGCCCCAGCATTTT. Translated: CAWSLGGTQPQHF.

This clonotype was detected ten times or more. J is TRBJ2-3 and V is TRBV20-1; D perhaps matches TRBD2 (6 bases). Per the germline V gene, CDR1 is DFQATT and CDR2 is SNEGSKA (reference sequence). The CDR3 has 15 residues. V dropped 5 bases and J dropped 1 base, with 16 bases sitting between them. This chain's CDR3 is CSAGPLASGTDTQYF. The DNA of the CDR3 is TGCAGTGCTGGACCTCTAGCGTCCGGCACAGATACGCAGTATTTT.

This clonotype was counted between two and nine times. V and J are TRBV6-5 and TRBJ2-6; D possibly corresponds to TRBD1 (5 bases). The V end lost 0 bases, the J end lost 0 bases, and 9 bases lay between the germline ends. The CDR3 covers 17 residues. The germline V gene encodes CDR1 MNHEY and CDR2 SVGAGI. Here the CDR3 DNA reads TGTGCCAGCAGTTACTCTCAGGGTTTCTCTGGGGCCAACGTCCTGACTTTC. Protein sequence: CASSYSQGFSGANVLTF.

This clonotype was seen a handful of times. The chain is built from TRBV7-2 and TRBJ1-6, with 9 bases fitting TRBD1. V lost 5 bases to trimming and J lost 5 bases; unmatched junction nucleotides: 7. The V gene's germline CDR1 is SGHTA and CDR2 FQGNSA. The CDR3 is 16 amino acids. The CDR3 region has the DNA TGTGCCAGCAGCCGATTCGGACAGGGGAATAATTCACCCCTCCACTTT. Its translation: CASSRFGQGNNSPLHF. The variable domain in full, with the rest retrieved from reference TRBV7-2 and TRBJ1-6, is GAGVSQSPSNKVTEKGKDVELRCDPISGHTALYWYRQSLGQGLEFLIYFQGNSAPDKSGLPSDRFSAERTGGSVSTLTIQRTQQEDSAVYLCASSRFGQGNNSPLHFGNGTRLTVT.

Ten or more counts support this clonotype. This chain joins TRBV20-1 and TRBJ2-5; D unclear. V was cut by 5 bases and J by 2 bases, with 3 bases left in between. The CDR3 loop spans 10 amino acids. The V gene's germline CDR1 is DFQATT and CDR2 SNEGSKA (reference sequence). CDR3 nucleotide sequence: TGCAGTGCTGTTCAAGAGACCCAGTACTTC. It is translated as CSAVQETQYF.

This chain joins TRBV5-1 and TRBJ1-5; no definite D call. The germline V and J ends were trimmed by 1 base and 2 bases, with 7 bases remaining between them. Germline V CDR1 and CDR2: SGHRS, YFSETQ. The CDR3 has 14 amino acids. The CDR3 sequence: CASSLLGGNQPQHF. In nucleotides, the CDR3 is TGCGCCAGCAGCTTGCTCGGCGGCAATCAGCCCCAGCATTTT.

Ten or more counts support this clonotype. V usage is TRBV5-1 and J usage is TRBJ1-6; 9 bases are shared with TRBD1. The CDR3 is made up of 17 amino acids. Germline-derived CDR1 and CDR2 are SGHRS and YFSETQ. After removal of 0 bases from V and 7 bases from J, the junction contained 8 bases not matched to a gene. Here the CDR3 reads CASSLGLQGARNSPLHF. CDR3 nucleotides: TGCGCCAGCAGCTTGGGCCTACAGGGGGCCCGCAATTCACCCCTCCACTTT.

Ten or more counts support this clonotype. The chain employs TRBV12-3 or TRBV12-4 and TRBJ2-5; possible D gene TRBD1, 7 bases. The V gene lost 1 base and the J gene lost 5 bases, with 14 bases spanning the gap. The CDR3 length is 15 residues. CDR3 region: CASSLDQGGIETQYF. CDR3 coding DNA: TGTGCCAGCAGTTTAGATCAGGGGGGCATTGAGACCCAGTACTTC.

Many counts were recorded for this clonotype. The CDR3 DNA is TGCGCCAGCAGCACACAGGACAGGCCAGGGTCACCCCTCCACTTT. Its translation is CASSTQDRPGSPLHF. The chain combines TRBV5-1 with TRBJ1-6, with TRBD1 identical over 7 bases. The CDR3 contains 15 residues. CDR1 SGHRS and CDR2 YFSETQ come from the germline V gene. Losses at the gene ends were 4 bases for V and 10 bases for J; bases not matched to a gene: 11.

This clonotype has just a few counts. The V and J genes are TRBV18 and TRBJ2-1; 9 nucleotides agree with TRBD1. Germline trimming cut 3 bases from V and 6 bases from J; bases unmatched to any gene: 6. This CDR3 contains 15 residues. Germline loops: CDR1 KGHSH, CDR2 LQKENI. The CDR3 nucleotides are TGTGCCAGCTCACCCGAACAGGGGGCAGGCAATGAGCAGTTCTTC. Translated, it gives CASSPEQGAGNEQFF.

The sample holds many counts of this clonotype. The CDR3: CSARSPGQGVHEQYF. In DNA form, the CDR3 reads TGCAGTGCTAGATCACCGGGACAGGGGGTACACGAGCAGTACTTC. The chain links TRBV20-1 to TRBJ2-7; 11 nucleotides agree with TRBD1. The CDR3 contains 15 residues. The V segment lost 2 bases and the J segment 5 bases; nucleotides outside the gene matches: 8. Germline assignment: CDR1 DFQATT and CDR2 SNEGSKA (reference sequence).

This clonotype was seen many times. This chain uses TRBV5-4 with TRBJ2-3; D possibly corresponds to TRBD2 (6 bases). The V gene lost 2 bases and the J gene lost 6 bases, with 13 bases spanning the gap. Germline assignment: CDR1 SGHNT and CDR2 YYREEE (reference sequence). The CDR3 is 14 residues long. CDR3 nucleotide sequence: TGTGCCAGCAGCTTATGGACCGGAGGGGATACGCAGTATTTT. Its translation: CASSLWTGGDTQYF.

This clonotype was observed many times. The chain combines TRBV12-3 or TRBV12-4 with TRBJ1-4; no clear D. The CDR3 length is 15 residues. Trimming took 6 bases from V and 6 from J, leaving 17 bases between them. The CDR3 loop is CASSARHLEDEKLFF. CDR3 sequence (DNA): TGTGCCAGCAGCGCCCGGCATTTAGAGGATGAAAAACTGTTTTTT.

This clonotype was counted at least ten times. The V and J genes are TRBV5-6 and TRBJ2-4; 9 bases map to TRBD2. The germline V gene encodes CDR1 SGHDT and CDR2 YYEEEE. The junction had 8 bases not matched to a gene; V was cut back by 4 bases and J by 0 bases. The CDR3 extends over 17 amino acids. CDR3 bases: TGTGCCAGCAGCCACCGACTAGCGGCTCTAGCCAAAAACATTCAGTACTTC. Amino acids: CASSHRLAALAKNIQYF.

This clonotype was detected many times. This CDR3 is CASSLGALAERTDTQYF. Here the CDR3 DNA reads TGTGCCAGCAGTTTAGGCGCCCTAGCGGAACGCACAGATACGCAGTATTTT. The chain couples TRBV12-3 or TRBV12-4 to TRBJ2-3; TRBD2 aligns across 7 bases. This CDR3 region has 17 residues. Losses at the gene ends were 1 base for V and 1 base for J; bases not matched to a gene: 8.

This clonotype was seen repeatedly, ten times or more. V gene TRBV9 combines with J gene TRBJ2-3, with D hard to call. The CDR3 extends over 12 amino acids. Germline CDR1 and CDR2: SGDLS and YYNGEE. V lost 3 bases and J 6 bases, leaving 8 bases between the germline ends. The CDR3 nucleotides read TGTGCCAGCAGCGCTCCAAGTGATACGCAGTATTTT. Translating gives CASSAPSDTQYF.

There are many counts of this clonotype. The conserved final phenylalanine or tryptophan is absent from the CDR3, which likely points to a read error. The DNA is left out, because the CDR3 cannot be placed on it with certainty; the CDR3 is given as TCRdb lists it. The chain carries TRBV21-1 and TRBJ2-2; TRBD1, as called in the table, went unchecked against the DNA. TRBV21-1 is flagged as a pseudogene. 10 amino acids form the CDR3, both terminal residues included. The CDR3 region is CASSTPTPAA.

This clonotype came up many times. The chain uses TRBV5-1 and TRBJ1-6; TRBD1 agrees at 8 bases. The germline gives CDR1 SGHRS, CDR2 YFSETQ. CDR3 length: 12 amino acids. Trimming removed 6 bases from V and 8 bases from J; junction bases left unmatched: 1. CDR3 nucleotide sequence: TGCGCCAGCAAGACAGGGGATTCACCCCTCCACTTT. This translates into CASKTGDSPLHF. The variable domain in full, with the rest retrieved from reference TRBV5-1 and TRBJ1-6, is KAGVTQTPRYLIKTRGQQVTLSCSPISGHRSVSWYQQTPGQGLQFLFEYFSETQRNKGNFPGRFSGRQFSNSRSEMNVSTLELGDSALYLCASKTGDSPLHFGNGTRLTVT.

The chain joins TRBV6-2 or TRBV6-3 to TRBJ1-5, with 10 bases identical to TRBD1. The CDR3 extends over 16 amino acids. CDR1 and CDR2 (germline): MNHEY, SVGEGT. With 6 bases clipped from V and 1 base from J, the junction kept 6 bases outside the gene matches. Here the CDR3 DNA reads TGTGCCAGCAGACCTACGGACAGGGGGAGCAATCAGCCCCAGCATTTT. It translates to CASRPTDRGSNQPQHF.

In regard to this clonotype: This could be a read error, since a much larger clone is one nucleotide away. The chain recombines TRBV5-1 with TRBJ2-2; D gene unclear. This CDR3 is 13 amino acids long. In germline, CDR1 is SGHRS, CDR2 YFSETQ. Deletions cut 6 bases from V and 2 bases from J, with 8 bases between. CDR3: CASTPINTGELFF. In DNA form, the CDR3 reads TGCGCCAGCACGCCAATAAACACCGGGGAGCTGTTTTTT.